This TCR beta chain was captured in a study of cytomegalovirus exposure and HLA in healthy donors. For the study at large: Among the roughly 370 genotyped donors, 81% were placed in the Caucasian-associated ancestry cluster.

On this clone itself: Its antigen remains unknown.

The germline gives CDR1 SGDLS, CDR2 YYNGEE. The CDR3 covers 15 residues. V was pared by 0 bases and J by 5 bases, with 4 bases of the junction left unmatched. General observations from the study: Sequencing likely produced, as an artifact, a cluster of highly shared sequence variants. In a later analysis, the majority of CMV-associated beta chains seemingly showed HLA restriction.

60 Vbeta and 13 Jbeta primers were used in PCR. Original methodology: Later, 75 million to 100 million unique TCR beta chains were counted in an analysis, and some 11 million of them were shared. TCRdb's copy holds only in-frame clones and misses some; the assay was immunoSEQ multiplex PCR. From that table come the V and J calls and clone size; the DNA was used to work out D and trimming. The table has about 130,000 clones, about two thirds seen once. Sequencing input: PBMCs. V is TRBV9 and J is TRBJ1-5, with 8 bases identical to TRBD1. The TCR sequence derives from a man aged 35 to 55 in good health and CMV-seropositive. The CDR3 nucleotides are TGTGCCAGCAGCGTAGGGTGGGGACAGGATCAGCCCCAGCATTTT. Amino acid sequence: CASSVGWGQDQPQHF.